The 18 T cell receptor beta chains reported below all come from one sample, sequenced in a study of blood T cell repertoires in COVID-19. Sequencing was performed with immunoSEQ multiplex PCR; in TCRdb, only in-frame clones are kept and a portion is missing. The sample has some 370,000 clones, about 90% seen once; the top ten hold more than 9%. Sequenced sample: peripheral blood. The receptors derive from a woman aged 30 to 39 with COVID-19, enrolled during active disease.

This chain uses TRBV28 with TRBJ1-1; D unclear. V was trimmed by 6 bases and J by 5 bases, leaving 7 bases between them. The CDR3 spans 11 residues. Germline CDR1 is MDHEN and CDR2 is SYDVKM. Here the CDR3 DNA reads TGTGCCAGCAGGCAGCGGACTGAAGCTTTCTTT. It codes for CASRQRTEAFF.

The gene calls are TRBV6-1 and TRBJ2-6; D gene uncertain. The CDR3 extends over 14 amino acids. Germline values: CDR1 MNHNS, CDR2 SASEGT. Trimming stripped 1 base from V and 2 bases from J, with 3 bases between. Here the CDR3 reads CASSEGAGANVLTF. CDR3 coding DNA: TGTGCCAGCAGTGAAGGAGCTGGGGCCAACGTCCTGACTTTC.

This clone was observed a few times. This chain uses TRBV6-4 with TRBJ2-1; 9 bases line up with TRBD2. The V and J ends lost 6 bases and 7 bases, in that order; junction bases with no gene match: 10. The germline CDR1 and CDR2 sequences are MRHNA and SNTAGT. The CDR3 is made up of 15 amino acids. This chain's CDR3 is CASSTDSAGGNEQFF. CDR3 DNA sequence: TGTGCCAGCAGCACCGACTCTGCGGGAGGGAATGAGCAGTTCTTC.

The chain employs TRBV28 and TRBJ2-2, with a possible D match to TRBD2 (6 bases). There are 16 residues in the CDR3. The germline CDR1 and CDR2 sequences are MDHEN and SYDVKM. The germline V and J ends were trimmed by 4 bases and 4 bases, with 16 bases remaining between them. The CDR3 loop reads CASSSGLPRGTGELFF. The CDR3 coding sequence is TGTGCCAGCAGTTCGGGACTCCCACGCGGCACCGGGGAGCTGTTTTTT.

The V and J genes are TRBV29-1 and TRBJ2-7; TRBD1 matches 9 bases. From germline, CDR1 is SQVTM and CDR2 ANQGSEA. The length of the CDR3 is 13 residues. V lost 3 bases, J lost 4 bases, and 4 bases stayed unmatched. CDR3 nucleotides: TGCAGCGTTGATTTCGGACAGGGGTACGAGCAGTACTTC. It encodes CSVDFGQGYEQYF.

The rearrangement joins TRBV20-1 to TRBJ2-7, with a tentative D call TRBD1 (5 bases). Trimming took off 3 bases at V and 7 bases at J, with 13 bases between the two ends. Germline V gene lookup returns CDR1 DFQATT and CDR2 SNEGSKA (reference sequence). The CDR3 is 12 residues long. CDR3 sequence: CSASRVGLEQYF. The DNA for the CDR3 is TGCAGTGCTAGTCGGGTGGGGCTTGAGCAGTACTTC.

This chain connects TRBV7-2 to TRBJ1-1; TRBD1 might be the D (6 bases). Trimming left V 7 bases short and J 3 bases short, with 15 bases between. CDR1 is SGHTA and CDR2 is FQGNSA in the germline V gene. This CDR3 is built from 14 residues. DNA of the CDR3: TGTGCCAGCATCGCTTTTACAGGGTACACTGAAGCTTTCTTT. Its protein product is CASIAFTGYTEAFF. The full variable domain, in which reference TRBV7-2 and TRBJ1-1 provide the parts outside the CDR3, is GAGVSQSPSNKVTEKGKDVELRCDPISGHTALYWYRQSLGQGLEFLIYFQGNSAPDKSGLPSDRFSAERTGGSVSTLTIQRTQQEDSAVYLCASIAFTGYTEAFFGQGTRLTVV.

The chain links TRBV11-2 to TRBJ2-5; TRBD1 aligns across 8 bases. V shed 5 bases, J shed 4 bases, and the junction held 3 bases outside the gene matches. The germline gives CDR1 SGHAT, CDR2 FQNNGV. This CDR3 is 13 amino acids long. The CDR3 sequence: CASSRTGRETQYF. The CDR3 coding sequence is TGTGCCAGCAGCCGGACAGGGCGAGAGACCCAGTACTTC.

The chain links TRBV7-2 to TRBJ2-7, with a tentative D call TRBD1 (5 bases). Per the germline V gene, CDR1 is SGHTA and CDR2 is FQGNSA. The CDR3 consists of 14 residues. V lost 1 base and J lost 7, with 14 bases in between. CDR3 coding DNA: TGTGCCAGCAGCTTAGGATGGGATAGGGGTGAGCAGTACTTC. It is translated as CASSLGWDRGEQYF. The full variable domain, its missing parts supplied by reference TRBV7-2 and TRBJ2-7, is GAGVSQSPSNKVTEKGKDVELRCDPISGHTALYWYRQSLGQGLEFLIYFQGNSAPDKSGLPSDRFSAERTGGSVSTLTIQRTQQEDSAVYLCASSLGWDRGEQYFGPGTRLTVT.

The J gene is TRBJ2-1, the V gene TRBV24-1, with TRBD2 identical over 7 bases. The length of the CDR3 is 17 residues. The V gene end was trimmed by 5 bases and the J gene end by 8 bases; junction bases not matched to a gene: 17. Germline assignment: CDR1 KGHDR and CDR2 SFDVKD. The CDR3, as DNA: TGTGCCACCAGTGCATACCCCGGTACGGGAGGAAGCGATGAGCAGTTCTTC. Protein product: CATSAYPGTGGSDEQFF.

This chain joins TRBV7-3 and TRBJ2-3; 9 positions match TRBD2. The CDR3 totals 17 residues. V dropped 2 bases and J dropped 2; count of bases not matched to a gene: 8. CDR1 is SGHTA, CDR2 FQGTGA, per germline. The CDR3 loop is CASSLRVAGDPTDTQYF. CDR3 DNA: TGTGCCAGCAGCTTACGGGTAGCGGGGGACCCCACAGATACGCAGTATTTT. Drawing the rest from reference TRBV7-3 and TRBJ2-3, the complete variable domain is GAGVSQTPSNKVTEKGKYVELRCDPISGHTALYWYRQSLGQGPEFLIYFQGTGAADDSGLPNDRFFAVRPEGSVSTLKIQRTERGDSAVYLCASSLRVAGDPTDTQYFGPGTRLTVL.

This rearrangement joins TRBV4-2 to TRBJ2-7; D unclear. The V gene's germline CDR1 is LGHNA and CDR2 YNFKEQ. Trimming removed 1 base at V and 6 bases at J, with 13 bases between. The CDR3 contains 14 residues. The CDR3 reads CASSQGAVGSEQYF. For the CDR3, the DNA is TGTGCCAGCAGCCAAGGGGCCGTTGGGTCCGAGCAGTACTTC.

V and J are TRBV6-6 and TRBJ2-2, with TRBD1 matching over 9 bases. Germline lookup yields CDR1 MNHNY and CDR2 SVGAGI (reference sequence). With 2 bases clipped from V and 7 bases from J, the junction kept 2 bases outside the gene matches. This CDR3 region has 14 residues. In nucleotides, the CDR3 is TGTGCCAGCAGTTACGGACAGGGGAGCGGGGAGCTGTTTTTT. Amino acids: CASSYGQGSGELFF.

The genes are TRBV19 and TRBJ2-3; no definite D call. Trimming took 4 bases from V and 7 from J, leaving 12 bases between them. Germline loops: CDR1 LNHDA, CDR2 SQIVND (reference sequence). This CDR3 contains 13 residues. CDR3 sequence (DNA): TGTGCCAGTAGTACAAGGCAGACAAATACGCAGTATTTT. This sequence encodes CASSTRQTNTQYF.

The CDR3 nucleotides are TGTGCCAGCAGCCCGGGACTAGCGAGGTACGAGCAGTACTTC. Protein sequence: CASSPGLARYEQYF. The V and J genes are TRBV6-2 or TRBV6-3 and TRBJ2-7; 10 bases fit TRBD2. The germline V gene has CDR1 MNHEY and CDR2 SVGEGT. V trimming: 6 bases; J trimming: 4 bases; junction bases outside the gene matches: 6. CDR3 length equals 14 residues.

The CDR3 is CASSLGGKAFF. CDR3 bases: TGTGCCAGCAGCTTAGGGGGCAAAGCTTTCTTT. This chain links TRBV7-9 with TRBJ1-1; D might be TRBD1 (5 bases). Germline V gene data show CDR1 as SEHNR and CDR2 as FQNEAQ (reference sequence). The length of the CDR3 is 11 residues. Trimming took 1 base from V and 9 from J, leaving 6 bases between them. The full variable domain, in which reference TRBV7-9 and TRBJ1-1 provide the parts outside the CDR3, is DTGVSQNPRHKITKRGQNVTFRCDPISEHNRLYWYRQTLGQGPEFLTYFQNEAQLEKSRLLSDRFSAERPKGSFSTLEIQRTEQGDSAMYLCASSLGGKAFFGQGTRLTVV.

The CDR3 nucleotides read TGTGCCAGCAGTTACTCTGAGGGGGCGCGTTCACCCCTCCACTTT. As protein: CASSYSEGARSPLHF. The chain combines TRBV6-5 with TRBJ1-6; 7 positions match TRBD1. Germline V gene sequence: CDR1 MNHEY, CDR2 SVGAGI. The CDR3 is 15 residues long. The V and J ends lost 0 bases and 9 bases, in that order; junction bases with no gene match: 5.

This sequence joins TRBV27 and TRBJ2-1; 7 nucleotides agree with TRBD2. Germline loops: CDR1 MNHEY, CDR2 SMNVEV (reference sequence). The V segment lost 2 bases and the J segment 5 bases; nucleotides outside the gene matches: 6. The CDR3 sequence is 15 residues long. The CDR3 protein is CASSLGGGSHNEQFF. The CDR3 coding sequence is TGTGCCAGCAGTTTAGGGGGAGGGTCCCACAATGAGCAGTTCTTC.